The sequence of this TCR beta chain was determined in a study of blood T cell repertoires in COVID-19 (dated by TCRdb to 2019 to 2021). Regarding the complete study: Samples from collaborators originated in the United States, Italy and Spain and spanned both the acute and convalescent phases of COVID-19. The prospective study material was composed of cDNA or gDNA derived from T cells, B-cell-depleted T cells, or PBMCs. Deeply sampled blood TCRbeta repertoires from subjects exposed to, actively infected with, or recovered from COVID-19 were included in the dataset. A freely available public database, intended as a resource for researchers studying the immune response to SARS-CoV-2, is where the repertoires were released. Samples were obtained from the ongoing ImmuneRACE study (first 160 participants) and from 950 to 1,500 subjects provided by 6 global collaborators. Sample metadata almost always included a de-identified subject ID, COVID-19 status, age in years and sex. Where available, HLA class I and class II types were obtained from metadata supplied by the sample provider rather than from assay-based typing. Overall results and qualifications from the work: The quantity of clinical and demographic metadata differed by source and by participant and was supplied without curation.

V is shortened by 2 bases, J by 1 base, and the region joining them spans 18 bases. The CDR3 sequence holds 17 residues, the cysteine and phenylalanine included. Only CDR3 DNA is held: 51 bases, read in frame from base 1. The germline V gene (reference sequence) sets CDR1 to MNHEY and CDR2 to SMNVEV. Note on this clone: This receptor's antigen is unknown. Within one base of it there is no much larger clone, and no base qualities were kept.

TCRbeta CDR3 regions were amplified from genomic DNA using the immunoSEQ Assay, a bias-controlled multiplex PCR. Processing in the source paper ran as follows. The number of nucleated cells in each sample was estimated by amplification of reference gene primers within the assay. Sequence reads were collapsed and filtered to measure the absolute abundance of every unique TCRbeta CDR3 rearrangement. For each sample, productive Simpson clonality was calculated as the square root of Simpson's diversity index over productive rearrangements. The table comes from immuneACCESS by way of TCRdb, which keeps in-frame sequences with V and J called. Part of the clones is missing from these tables; in studies checked, under half for an unresolved V gene and the rest for unknown reasons. V and J calls and clone size come straight from that table; D and trimming were deduced from the DNA. The sample has 80,000 or so clones on record, roughly four fifths of them singletons. The ten largest clonotypes hold 7% to 9% of the sample.

Each collaborating institution followed its own protocols to collect whole blood in K2EDTA tubes. For TCRbeta analysis, collaborator samples were shipped as frozen whole blood, as isolated PBMCs, or as DNA extracted from either sample type. The sequencing sample was made of peripheral blood. This clonotype was obtained from a human donor in a cohort sampled during active COVID-19. The rearrangement joined TRBV27 to TRBJ2-7; the D gene is perhaps TRBD1, on 5 matching bases. The CDR3 reads as follows: CASSLKPRQKGSYEQYF. The nucleotide sequence is TGTGCCAGCAGTTTAAAACCCCGTCAAAAGGGGTCCTACGAGCAGTACTTC.